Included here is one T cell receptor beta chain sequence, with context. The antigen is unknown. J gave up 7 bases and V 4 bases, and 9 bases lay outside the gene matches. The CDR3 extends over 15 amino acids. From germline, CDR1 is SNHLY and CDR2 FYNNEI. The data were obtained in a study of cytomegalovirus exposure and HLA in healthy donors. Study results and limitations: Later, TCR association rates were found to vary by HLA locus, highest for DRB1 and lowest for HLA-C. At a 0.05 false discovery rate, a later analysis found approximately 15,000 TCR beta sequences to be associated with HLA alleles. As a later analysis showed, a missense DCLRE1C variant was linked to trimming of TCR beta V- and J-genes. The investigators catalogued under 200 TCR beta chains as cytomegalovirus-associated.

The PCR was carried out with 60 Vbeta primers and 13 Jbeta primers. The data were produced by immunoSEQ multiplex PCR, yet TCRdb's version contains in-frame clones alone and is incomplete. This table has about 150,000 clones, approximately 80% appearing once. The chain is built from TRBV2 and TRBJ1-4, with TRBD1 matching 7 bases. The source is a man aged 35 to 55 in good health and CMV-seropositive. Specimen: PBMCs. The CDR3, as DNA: TGTGCCAGCAGTGTTATACAGGGGAGTTTTGAAAAACTGTTTTTT. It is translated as CASSVIQGSFEKLFF.